This T cell receptor (beta chain) originates from a study of CD8 T cells in ankylosing spondylitis. Overall study findings and caveats: Blood from ankylosing spondylitis patients appeared to carry a characteristic roughly eight-variant TCR beta motif. Matched synovial fluid from ankylosing spondylitis patients was reported to be enriched for disease-linked clones.

With respect to this clonotype: Its cognate antigen is unknown.

The CDR3 loop spans 15 amino acids. Trimming shortened V by 3 bases and J by 4 bases, and 13 bases separated the two germline ends. Germline V gene data show CDR1 as LGHNA and CDR2 as YNFKEQ. TCRdb analysed the 5' RACE reads with MiXCR anew, one entry per CDR3 protein. This table has about 390,000 distinct CDR3 sequences, around 24% appearing once. The material sequenced was blood, either unsorted or a sorted T cell fraction (not recorded which). This chain joins TRBV4-2 and TRBJ2-1; D is ambiguous. The receptor was isolated from a male donor with ankylosing spondylitis. The CDR3 DNA reads as TGTGCCAGCAGCCAGGAACCACTAAATTACAATGAGCAGTTCTTC. It encodes CASSQEPLNYNEQFF.